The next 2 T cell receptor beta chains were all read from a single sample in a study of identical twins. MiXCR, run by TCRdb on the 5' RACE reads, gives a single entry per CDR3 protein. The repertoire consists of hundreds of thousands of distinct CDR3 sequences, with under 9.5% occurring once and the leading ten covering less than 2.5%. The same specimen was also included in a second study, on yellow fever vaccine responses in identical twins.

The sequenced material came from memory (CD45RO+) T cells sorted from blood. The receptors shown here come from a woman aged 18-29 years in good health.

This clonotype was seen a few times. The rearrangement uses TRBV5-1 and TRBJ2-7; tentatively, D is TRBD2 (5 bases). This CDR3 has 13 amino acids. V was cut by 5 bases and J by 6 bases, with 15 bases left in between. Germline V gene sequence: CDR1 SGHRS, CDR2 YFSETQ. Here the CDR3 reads CASSREPGGEQYF. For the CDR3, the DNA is TGCGCCAGCAGTAGGGAGCCGGGCGGCGAGCAGTACTTC. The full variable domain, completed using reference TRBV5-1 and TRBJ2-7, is KAGVTQTPRYLIKTRGQQVTLSCSPISGHRSVSWYQQTPGQGLQFLFEYFSETQRNKGNFPGRFSGRQFSNSRSEMNVSTLELGDSALYLCASSREPGGEQYFGPGTRLTVT.

The CDR3 spells CASSLASRDNYEQYF. In nucleotides, the CDR3 is TGTGCCAGCAGCTTAGCTAGCCGGGACAACTACGAGCAGTACTTC. This chain links TRBV7-9 with TRBJ2-7; TRBD1 is a possible D gene (6 bases). CDR3 length equals 15 residues. Germline CDR1 SEHNR, CDR2 FQNEAQ (reference sequence). Trimming stripped 0 bases from V and 3 bases from J, with 12 bases between. Drawing the rest from reference TRBV7-9 and TRBJ2-7, the complete variable domain is DTGVSQNPRHKITKRGQNVTFRCDPISEHNRLYWYRQTLGQGPEFLTYFQNEAQLEKSRLLSDRFSAERPKGSFSTLEIQRTEQGDSAMYLCASSLASRDNYEQYFGPGTRLTVT.